These 24 T cell receptor beta chains were all obtained from the same sample, sequenced in a study of long-term antiretroviral therapy in people with HIV. Assay version v3.0 of immunoSEQ was used, and it was run at survey level. TCRdb keeps only in-frame clones here, not all; method: immunoSEQ multiplex PCR. The sample lists about 33,000 clones, around 96% occurring once. This sample comprised unsorted PBMCs, obtained approximately 6.5 years after starting antiretroviral therapy. The origin of the receptors is a man in his thirties or forties with HIV.

In this sample, this clone turned up once. V and J are TRBV18 and TRBJ2-3; D perhaps matches TRBD1 (6 bases). The germline CDR1 and CDR2 sequences are KGHSH and LQKENI. V was trimmed by 3 bases and J by 2 bases, leaving 18 bases between them. This CDR3 is built from 17 residues. The CDR3 loop is CASSPTQGSGATDTQYF. CDR3 DNA sequence: TGTGCCAGCTCACCCACACAGGGTTCTGGGGCCACAGATACGCAGTATTTT.

The chain joins TRBV2 to TRBJ2-7; maybe TRBD1 (6 bases). There are 13 residues in the CDR3. CDR1 is SNHLY, CDR2 FYNNEI, per germline. V was trimmed by 6 bases and J by 0 bases, leaving 9 bases between them. CDR3 sequence (DNA): TGTGCCAGCAGAGGGGGACCCTCCTACGAGCAGTACTTC. This encodes CASRGGPSYEQYF.

The V gene is TRBV7-9, the J gene TRBJ2-3, with no clear D. Germline-derived CDR1 and CDR2 are SEHNR and FQNEAQ (reference sequence). Trimming removed 4 bases at V and 3 bases at J, with 14 bases between. The CDR3 loop spans 15 amino acids. The CDR3 region is CASSYQRGATDTQYF. CDR3 DNA sequence: TGTGCCAGCAGCTACCAACGCGGAGCTACAGATACGCAGTATTTT.

This sequence joins TRBV4-3 and TRBJ2-3; 9 bases fit TRBD2. Germline-derived CDR1 and CDR2 are LGHNA and YSLEER. The CDR3 is 15 residues long. V was pared by 4 bases and J by 7 bases, with 9 bases of the junction left unmatched. DNA for the CDR3: TGCGCCAGCAGCCCACTTTTGCTAGCGGGGAATACGCAGTATTTT. Translation: CASSPLLLAGNTQYF.

V usage is TRBV27 and J usage is TRBJ2-7, with 8 bases aligning to TRBD2. Germline V lookup: CDR1 MNHEY, CDR2 SMNVEV (reference sequence). The CDR3 consists of 15 residues. Trimming took 0 bases from V and 3 from J; bases not matched to a gene: 4. The CDR3 coding sequence is TGTGCCAGCAGTTTATCTAGCGGGGAGGGCTACGAGCAGTACTTC. Translation: CASSLSSGEGYEQYF.

The J gene is TRBJ1-1, the V gene TRBV5-6, with unresolved D. Trimming stripped 0 bases from V and 2 bases from J, with 5 bases between. CDR3 size: 13 residues. From germline, CDR1 is SGHDT and CDR2 YYEEEE. The CDR3 DNA follows: TGTGCCAGCAGCTTGGGCCCCAACACTGAAGCTTTCTTT. Translating it yields CASSLGPNTEAFF.

The J gene is TRBJ2-5, the V gene TRBV9, with a possible D match to TRBD2 (5 bases). In germline, CDR1 is SGDLS, CDR2 YYNGEE. This CDR3 spans 14 amino acids. V was cut by 4 bases and J by 4 bases, with 14 bases left in between. The CDR3 nucleotides are TGTGCCAGCAGCCCTCTTGGGAGAGGAGAGACCCAGTACTTC. It encodes CASSPLGRGETQYF.

The rearrangement links TRBV4-3 to TRBJ2-7, with TRBD1 matching over 10 bases. Looked up from germline, CDR1 is LGHNA and CDR2 is YSLEER. Trimming removed 0 bases from V and 6 bases from J; junction bases left unmatched: 8. CDR3 length: 16 amino acids. CDR3 in amino acids: CASSQDSGTGAFEQYF. CDR3 DNA: TGCGCCAGCAGCCAAGATTCGGGGACAGGGGCTTTCGAGCAGTACTTC.

The gene calls are TRBV5-1 and TRBJ2-7, with TRBD2 identical over 7 bases. Germline CDR1 SGHRS, CDR2 YFSETQ. CDR3 length equals 14 residues. The V segment lost 5 bases and the J segment 2 bases; nucleotides outside the gene matches: 7. The CDR3: CASSWGGSTYEQYF. The CDR3 region has the DNA TGCGCCAGCAGTTGGGGGGGGTCCACCTACGAGCAGTACTTC.

This chain links TRBV5-1 with TRBJ2-7, with a weak D call TRBD2 (5 bases). Per germline, CDR1 SGHRS and CDR2 YFSETQ. The germline V and J ends were trimmed by 2 bases and 4 bases, with 7 bases remaining between them. This CDR3 has 12 residues. CDR3 protein: CASSFGEYEQYF. The CDR3 coding sequence is TGCGCCAGCAGCTTCGGGGAGTACGAGCAGTACTTC.

The chain uses TRBV5-5 and TRBJ1-5; D might be TRBD1 (6 bases). CDR1 SGHKS and CDR2 YYEKEE come from the germline V gene (reference sequence). CDR3 length: 16 amino acids. Between the trimmed V and J ends, which lost 4 bases and 3 bases, there was a span of 17 bases. Written as DNA, the CDR3 is TGTGCCAGCAGCCAGGGATCGAGGACAGTCAATCAGCCCCAGCATTTT. Translated, it gives CASSQGSRTVNQPQHF.

The rearrangement uses TRBV28 and TRBJ1-5, with TRBD1 identical over 8 bases. Germline V CDR1 and CDR2: MDHEN, SYDVKM. This CDR3 region has 15 residues. V gave up 6 bases and J gave up 2 bases; unmatched junction bases: 6. The CDR3 nucleotides are TGTGCCAGCAGCCGCGGACAGGGTGGCAATCAGCCCCAGCATTTT. Protein product: CASSRGQGGNQPQHF.

The chain couples TRBV7-8 to TRBJ2-6; D uncertain. The germline V gene encodes CDR1 SGHVS and CDR2 FQNEAQ. V lost 0 bases, J lost 3 bases, and 15 bases lay in between. This CDR3 has 18 amino acids. The CDR3 nucleotides are TGTGCCAGCAGCTTAGCGCATAGGCCGCTAAGTGGGGCCAACGTCCTGACTTTC. Translation: CASSLAHRPLSGANVLTF.

The CDR3 sequence: CASSTASGSSDEQYF. In DNA form, the CDR3 reads TGTGCCAGCAGCACGGCTAGCGGGAGTTCCGACGAGCAGTACTTC. The V and J genes are TRBV5-6 and TRBJ2-7, with 10 bases that match TRBD2. Trimming at V came to 4 bases and at J to 5 bases, leaving 9 bases not matched to a gene. Germline values: CDR1 SGHDT, CDR2 YYEEEE. The CDR3 covers 15 residues.

The CDR3 loop is CASSHQRPAEVGAQYF. CDR3 nucleotide sequence: TGTGCCAGCAGCCACCAAAGACCCGCGGAGGTTGGTGCCCAGTACTTC. This sequence joins TRBV11-2 and TRBJ2-5, with D perhaps matching TRBD2 (5 bases). CDR3 length equals 16 residues. V dropped 5 bases and J dropped 9 bases, with 25 bases sitting between them. CDR1 SGHAT and CDR2 FQNNGV come from the germline V gene.

The chain links TRBV11-2 to TRBJ2-7; D is possibly TRBD1 (5 bases). Germline lookup yields CDR1 SGHAT and CDR2 FQNNGV. The CDR3 covers 16 residues. V gave up 4 bases and J gave up 4 bases, with 20 bases separating them. The DNA for the CDR3 is TGTGCCAGCAGCTCCTTTGGCCCGACAGTTTCTTACGAGCAGTACTTC. Protein sequence: CASSSFGPTVSYEQYF.

The table lists this clone with a few counts. This rearrangement joins TRBV27 to TRBJ1-2; D possibly corresponds to TRBD1 (5 bases). CDR1 MNHEY and CDR2 SMNVEV come from the germline V gene (reference sequence). V shed 0 bases and J shed 8 bases, with 10 bases lying between them. The length of the CDR3 is 13 residues. CDR3 DNA sequence: TGTGCCAGCAGTTTATCTAGGGGTTACGGCTACACCTTC. Residues: CASSLSRGYGYTF.

The chain combines TRBV11-3 with TRBJ2-5; 11 bases fit TRBD1. Germline V gene lookup returns CDR1 SGHNT and CDR2 YENEEA. Trimming cost V 5 bases and J 3 bases; bases outside gene matches: 5. The length of the CDR3 is 15 residues. The CDR3 spells CASSQGQGAEETQYF. The CDR3 DNA is TGTGCCAGCAGCCAAGGACAGGGGGCTGAAGAGACCCAGTACTTC.

The DNA for the CDR3 is TGCGCCAGCAGTGACCCCACCCTCGGACAGAGCCATGGCTACACCTTC. It yields the protein CASSDPTLGQSHGYTF. The rearrangement joins TRBV10-1 to TRBJ1-2; D may be TRBD1 (6 bases). Trimming removed 3 bases at V and 6 bases at J, with 20 bases between. CDR1 and CDR2 from the germline V gene are WNHNN and SYGVQD (reference sequence). This CDR3 comprises 16 residues.

This rearrangement joins TRBV4-2 to TRBJ2-5, with a tentative D call TRBD2 (7 bases). The V end lost 3 bases, the J end lost 5 bases, and 19 bases lay between the germline ends. CDR1 LGHNA and CDR2 YNFKEQ come from the germline V gene. The CDR3 totals 16 residues. CDR3 in amino acids: CASSHLQAGALETQYF. CDR3 DNA sequence: TGTGCCAGCAGCCATCTACAGGCGGGGGCCTTGGAGACCCAGTACTTC.

This clone has more than one count but fewer than ten. This sequence joins TRBV9 and TRBJ2-1; possible D gene TRBD2, 6 bases. This CDR3 spans 16 amino acids. Germline CDR1 and CDR2: SGDLS and YYNGEE. Trimming took 4 bases from V and 0 from J, leaving 14 bases between them. CDR3 protein: CASSISGQSSYNEQFF. In nucleotides, the CDR3 is TGTGCCAGCAGCATTAGCGGCCAGAGCTCCTACAATGAGCAGTTCTTC. Using reference TRBV9 and TRBJ2-1 for the parts outside the CDR3, the full variable domain is DSGVTQTPKHLITATGQRVTLRCSPRSGDLSVYWYQQSLDQGLQFLIQYYNGEERAKGNILERFSAQQFPDLHSELNLSSLELGDSALYFCASSISGQSSYNEQFFGPGTRLTVL.

V usage is TRBV27 and J usage is TRBJ2-3, with 8 bases identical to TRBD2. The CDR3 runs 15 residues. Looked up from germline, CDR1 is MNHEY and CDR2 is SMNVEV (reference sequence). V shed 6 bases and J 4 bases; nucleotides not matched to a gene: 9. CDR3 nucleotide sequence: TGTGCCAGCAGACTCACTAGCGGAGGGGCAGATACGCAGTATTTT. Translating it yields CASRLTSGGADTQYF.

The rearrangement uses TRBV18 and TRBJ1-1; tentatively, D is TRBD1 (5 bases). The CDR3 is 16 residues long. V lost 2 bases, J lost 4 bases, and 17 bases lay in between. Germline CDR1 reads KGHSH; CDR2 reads LQKENI. For the CDR3, the DNA is TGTGCCAGCTCACCATCGGGGGGAACTGAGTTCACTGAAGCTTTCTTT. Its translation is CASSPSGGTEFTEAFF.

The chain employs TRBV30 and TRBJ1-2; TRBD1 agrees at 11 bases. V was pared by 5 bases and J by 8 bases, with 4 bases of the junction left unmatched. The CDR3 sequence is 12 residues long. Per the germline V gene, CDR1 is GTSNPN and CDR2 is SVGIG (reference sequence). The CDR3 protein is CAWGQGARGYTF. CDR3 bases: TGTGCCTGGGGACAGGGGGCGAGAGGCTACACCTTC.